This T cell receptor (beta chain) was sequenced for a study of CD8 T cells in ankylosing spondylitis (dated by TCRdb to 2016 to 2017). Looking at the study overall: The study profiled T cell receptor beta repertoires in healthy donors and ankylosing spondylitis patients to find disease-linked TCR variants. The whole study cohort included 95 to 130 healthy donors and over 20 ankylosing spondylitis patients. Peripheral blood samples were taken, and synovial fluid was additionally collected from ankylosing spondylitis patients.

The paper as a whole reports these results and caveats: The disease-linked clones had a CD8+ phenotype and were found at relatively low frequencies in peripheral blood. Some motif variants were previously reported in synovial fluid and blood of reactive arthritis patients, suggesting common disease-initiation mechanisms. The disease-linked clones were reported to be significantly enriched in matched synovial fluid samples from ankylosing spondylitis patients. A TCR beta motif of eight highly homologous amino acid variants appeared characteristic of blood from ankylosing spondylitis patients.

V drops 5 bases and J drops 0 bases, leaving 15 bases in between. As encoded in the germline V gene, CDR1 is SGHRS while CDR2 is YFSETQ. The CDR3 numbers 16 residues from cysteine through phenylalanine. Left in the record is the CDR3 DNA by itself, 48 bases read in frame from the first base. The sample was run on an Illumina HiSeq 2500. Quantitative 5'-RACE with molecular barcodes was the method used to prepare the TCR beta libraries. For the original study's pipeline: A new computational method based on a probabilistic model of VDJ rearrangement was used to identify disease-linked TCR variants. TCRdb's own reprocessing of the public reads used fastp at Q25 and MiXCR and kept productive beta chains. CDR3 protein sequences are deduplicated, and each keeps its most common genes and DNA. The V and J calls here are based on TCRdb, not the publication. Present in this sample are fewer than 400,000 distinct CDR3 sequences, 7.5% to 9% of which were seen just once. The ten largest account for more than 12% of the sample.

This clonotype was observed at least ten times. What this receptor recognizes is not known. Base qualities are missing; no much larger clone stands one base away. The sequenced sample was blood, either unsorted or a sorted T cell fraction (not recorded which). The receptor's source is a male donor with ankylosing spondylitis. Recombination joined TRBV5-1 with TRBJ2-4; TRBD1 is a possible D gene, resting on 6 matching bases. The CDR3 loop reads CASRSGTTLAKNIQYF. The sequence in DNA is TGCGCCAGCAGGTCGGGGACAACCCTAGCCAAAAACATTCAGTACTTC.